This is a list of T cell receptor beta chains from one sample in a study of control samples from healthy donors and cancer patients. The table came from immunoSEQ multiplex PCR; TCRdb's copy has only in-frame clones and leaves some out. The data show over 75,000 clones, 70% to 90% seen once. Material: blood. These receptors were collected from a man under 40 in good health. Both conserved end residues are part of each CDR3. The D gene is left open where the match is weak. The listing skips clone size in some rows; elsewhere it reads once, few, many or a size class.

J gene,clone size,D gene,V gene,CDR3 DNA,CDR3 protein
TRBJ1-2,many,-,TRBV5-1,TGCGCCAGCAGCTCAACCGGGACGGGAGATGGCTACACCTTC,CASSSTGTGDGYTF
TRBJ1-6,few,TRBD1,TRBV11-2,TGTGCCAGCAGCTCGATCCGGGACAGAAGATTGACCCTCCACTTT,CASSSIRDRRLTLHF
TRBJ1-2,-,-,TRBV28,TGTGCCAGCAGTTTAAACTCTGGCTCTAACTATGGCTACACCTTC,CASSLNSGSNYGYTF
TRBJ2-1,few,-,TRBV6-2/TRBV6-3,TGTGCCAGCAGTTACGTAGGGGCGCGAGCTGAGCAGTTCTTC,CASSYVGARAEQFF
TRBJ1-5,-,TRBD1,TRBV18,TGTGCCAGCTCGCCTCCGGGACAGATAGATCAGCCCCAGCATTTT,CASSPPGQIDQPQHF
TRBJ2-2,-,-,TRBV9,TGTGCCAGCAGCCCTCAAGCCGGGGAGCTGTTTTTT,CASSPQAGELFF
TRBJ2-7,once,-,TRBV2,TGTGCCAGCCGAGGCGGGACAGACTACGAGCAGTACTTC,CASRGGTDYEQYF
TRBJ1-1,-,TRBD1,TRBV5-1,TGCGCCAGCAGCCCGGGGACAGGGGTTTCGTGGACTGAAGCTTTCTTT,CASSPGTGVSWTEAFF
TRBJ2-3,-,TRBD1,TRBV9,TGTGCCAGCACTACAGGGGGCGAAGATACGCAGTATTTT,CASTTGGEDTQYF
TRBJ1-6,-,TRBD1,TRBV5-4,TGTGCCAGCAGCTCGACTAGCGGGGGGACAGGGAGTTCACCCCTCCACTTT,CASSSTSGGTGSSPLHF
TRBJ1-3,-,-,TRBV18,TGTGCCAGCTCACCCGGTTCAGGCGTTACTGGAAACACCATATATTTT,CASSPGSGVTGNTIYF
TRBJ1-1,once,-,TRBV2,TGTGCCAGCAGGTGGGGCGGGGTCACTGAAGCTTTCTTT,CASRWGGVTEAFF
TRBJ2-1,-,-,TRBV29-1,TGCAGCGTTGAGCGCGTCGGAAATGAGCAGTTCTTC,CSVERVGNEQFF
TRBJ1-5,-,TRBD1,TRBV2,TGTGCCAGCAGTGCAATAGGGGGCAGCAATCAGCCCCAGCATTTT,CASSAIGGSNQPQHF
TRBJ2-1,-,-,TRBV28,TGTGCCAGCAGTTCCCCAGACAGAAATGAGCAGTTCTTC,CASSSPDRNEQFF
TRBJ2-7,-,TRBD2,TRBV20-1,TGCAGTGCTAGTAGACTAGCGGGGGGGATTTCCTACGAGCAGTACTTC,CSASRLAGGISYEQYF
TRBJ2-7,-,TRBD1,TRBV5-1,TGCGCCAGCAGCTTTGCACAGGGGAGCCCCTACGAGCAGTACTTC,CASSFAQGSPYEQYF